A selection of T cell receptor beta chains follows, all from one sample in a study of human T cells and chemical hapten exposure. MiXCR, run by TCRdb on the 5' RACE reads, gives a single entry per CDR3 protein. The sample carries some 150,000 distinct CDR3 sequences, around 4% recorded once. These receptors were taken from a female donor in good health. Both conserved end residues are part of each CDR3. The order of the fields is clone size, V gene, J gene, CDR3 length, D gene, CDR3 protein, CDR3 DNA. The D gene is left open where the match is weak. Part of the rows lack a size; the others show once, few, many or a class for expanded clones.

>few|TRBV12-3/TRBV12-4|TRBJ2-2|14|TRBD1
CASNDRGPTGELFF
TGTGCCAGCAACGACAGGGGGCCTACCGGGGAGCTGTTTTTT
>many|TRBV28|TRBJ1-2|13|-
CASSLLTGYGYTF
TGTGCCAGCAGTTTATTGACGGGCTATGGCTACACCTTC
>many|TRBV20-1|TRBJ1-5|14|TRBD1
CSAGTGGANQPQHF
TGCAGTGCGGGAACAGGGGGCGCGAATCAGCCCCAGCATTTT
>many|TRBV7-2|TRBJ2-2|12|-
CASSLVRGELFF
TGTGCCAGCAGCTTAGTTCGCGGGGAGCTGTTTTTT
>many|TRBV2|TRBJ1-5|15|-
CASSEWRQGGQPQHF
TGTGCCAGCAGTGAGTGGCGGCAGGGCGGTCAGCCCCAGCATTTT
>-|TRBV7-2|TRBJ2-7|14|-
CASRPAGGSYEQYF
TGTGCCAGCCGCCCAGCAGGAGGCTCCTACGAGCAGTACTTC
>many|TRBV24-1|TRBJ2-5|15|-
CATSDSGDGLETQYF
TGTGCCACCAGTGATTCGGGCGACGGGTTAGAGACCCAGTACTTC
>many|TRBV20-1|TRBJ2-3|15|TRBD2
CSARVLAGGTDTQYF
TGCAGTGCTAGAGTACTAGCGGGGGGGACAGATACGCAGTATTTT
>many|TRBV10-3|TRBJ2-3|15|TRBD1
CAISKGGVGTDTQYF
TGTGCCATCAGTAAAGGGGGCGTTGGCACAGATACGCAGTATTTT
>many|TRBV5-4|TRBJ2-3|13|-
CASSLARPDTQYF
TGTGCCAGCAGCTTGGCCAGGCCAGATACGCAGTATTTT
>-|TRBV29-1|TRBJ2-7|11|-
CSVEQGDEQYF
TGCAGCGTGGAACAGGGAGACGAGCAGTACTTC
>many|TRBV3-1|TRBJ2-1|15|TRBD2
CASSPLAGGLDEQFF
TGTGCCAGCAGCCCCCTCGCGGGGGGCTTGGATGAGCAGTTCTTC
>-|TRBV12-3/TRBV12-4|TRBJ1-5|14|-
CASSLGSLNQPQHF
TGTGCCAGCAGTTTGGGGAGCCTCAATCAGCCCCAGCATTTT
>many|TRBV7-9|TRBJ2-3|15|-
CASSSGYSSTDTQYF
TGTGCCAGCAGCTCAGGATACTCGAGCACAGATACGCAGTATTTT
>-|TRBV10-3|TRBJ1-6|15|-
CAISAEGPYNSPLHF
TGTGCCATCAGTGCAGAGGGGCCCTATAATTCACCCCTCCACTTT
>many|TRBV13|TRBJ1-6|16|-
CASSLSGTGYNSPLHF
TGTGCCAGCAGCCTAAGCGGGACCGGATATAATTCACCCCTCCACTTT
>many|TRBV7-2|TRBJ1-3|14|-
CASSPGVRGNTIYF
TGTGCCAGCAGCCCAGGGGTGAGAGGAAACACCATATATTTT
>many|TRBV2|TRBJ2-7|13|-
CASRRLSNYEQYF
TGTGCCAGCAGAAGACTGTCCAACTACGAGCAGTACTTC
>many|TRBV2|TRBJ2-3|15|TRBD2
CASRGPGLNPDTQYF
TGTGCCAGCAGGGGCCCGGGACTAAATCCAGATACGCAGTATTTT
>many|TRBV6-6|TRBJ2-1|13|-
CASSYTRDNEQFF
TGTGCCAGCAGTTATACCAGGGACAATGAGCAGTTCTTC
>many|TRBV29-1|TRBJ2-7|13|-
CSVEESSSYEQYF
TGCAGCGTTGAAGAGTCGAGCTCCTACGAGCAGTACTTC
>many|TRBV4-3|TRBJ1-1|12|TRBD1
CASSQRTGEAFF
TGCGCCAGCAGCCAAAGGACAGGGGAAGCTTTCTTT
>many|TRBV9|TRBJ1-6|17|-
CASSVDGRSGGNSPLHF
TGTGCCAGCAGCGTAGACGGCCGATCAGGAGGCAATTCACCCCTCCACTTT
>many|TRBV20-1|TRBJ2-6|14|-
CSAVGDSGANVLTF
TGCAGTGCTGTTGGGGACTCTGGGGCCAACGTCCTGACTTTC
>few|TRBV20-1|TRBJ2-7|12|-
CSADVGGAEQYF
TGCAGTGCAGACGTTGGGGGGGCCGAGCAGTACTTC
>many|TRBV5-1|TRBJ1-1|17|TRBD1
CASSLASGGFINTEAFF
TGCGCCAGCAGCTTGGCGTCAGGGGGCTTTATCAACACTGAAGCTTTCTTT
>many|TRBV28|TRBJ2-2|17|TRBD2
CASSLIQAGVMPGELFF
TGTGCCAGCAGCCTGATCCAGGCGGGGGTGATGCCCGGGGAGCTGTTTTTT
>many|TRBV20-1|TRBJ2-7|15|TRBD2
CSASDDQRGTYEQYF
TGCAGTGCTAGCGATGATCAGCGGGGGACCTACGAGCAGTACTTC
>many|TRBV20-1|TRBJ1-2|15|TRBD1
CSARVTWTGRYGYTF
TGCAGTGCTAGAGTTACCTGGACAGGCCGCTATGGCTACACCTTC
>many|TRBV20-1|TRBJ2-1|14|-
CSARDPRRYNEQFF
TGCAGTGCTAGAGATCCTCGACGGTACAATGAGCAGTTCTTC
>few|TRBV9|TRBJ1-5|14|-
CASSFGYSNQPQHF
TGTGCCAGCAGTTTTGGGTATAGCAATCAGCCCCAGCATTTT
>many|TRBV28|TRBJ1-3|14|-
CASSSPGSGNTIYF
TGTGCCAGCAGTTCGCCCGGCTCTGGAAACACCATATATTTT
>many|TRBV5-6|TRBJ2-7|12|-
CASSFWQSEQYF
TGTGCCAGCAGCTTCTGGCAGAGCGAGCAGTACTTC
>-|TRBV28|TRBJ2-7|11|-
CASSSSDEQYF
TGTGCCAGCAGTTCGTCCGACGAGCAGTACTTC
>many|TRBV28|TRBJ2-5|15|-
CASSLLRGSQETQYF
TGTGCCAGCAGTTTACTTAGGGGATCGCAAGAGACCCAGTACTTC
>many|TRBV7-6|TRBJ1-6|16|TRBD1
CASSSGQGASNSPLHF
TGTGCCAGCAGCTCGGGACAGGGGGCCTCTAATTCACCCCTCCACTTT
>many|TRBV16|TRBJ1-2|18|-
CASRRGQNRVGLRDGYTF
TGTGCCAGCAGACGCGGACAGAACAGGGTAGGGCTACGGGACGGCTACACCTTC
>few|TRBV5-1|TRBJ1-1|16|TRBD1
CASSRGDSWVNTEAFF
TGCGCCAGCAGCAGAGGGGACAGTTGGGTAAACACTGAAGCTTTCTTT
>many|TRBV24-1|TRBJ2-3|14|-
CATSGGDSTDTQYF
TGTGCCACCAGTGGAGGGGATAGCACAGATACGCAGTATTTT
>few|TRBV9|TRBJ2-1|14|-
CASSATLGFNEQFF
TGTGCCAGCAGCGCCACCCTGGGTTTCAATGAGCAGTTCTTC
>-|TRBV9|TRBJ2-5|14|-
CASSSRLEAETQYF
TGTGCCAGCAGCTCAAGACTAGAGGCTGAGACCCAGTACTTC
>many|TRBV7-2|TRBJ2-1|15|-
CASSLRGPTNNEQFF
TGTGCCAGCAGCTTACGGGGGCCCACAAACAATGAGCAGTTCTTC
>many|TRBV18|TRBJ2-5|16|TRBD1
CASSRYRGAGQETQYF
TGTGCCAGCTCACGATACAGGGGCGCCGGGCAAGAGACCCAGTACTTC
>many|TRBV3-1|TRBJ1-6|17|TRBD1
CASSQDHLRGRNSPLHF
TGTGCCAGCAGCCAAGATCACCTCAGGGGGCGTAATTCACCCCTCCACTTT
>many|TRBV3-1|TRBJ2-1|16|-
CASSPPYEGGPNEQFF
TGTGCCAGCAGCCCACCATATGAGGGGGGGCCCAATGAGCAGTTCTTC
>many|TRBV5-1|TRBJ2-1|17|-
CASSSNPRGGRYNEQFF
TGCGCCAGCAGCTCCAACCCCAGGGGGGGGCGGTACAATGAGCAGTTCTTC